This T cell receptor beta chain was sequenced in a study of naive and memory T cell subsets. Germline loops: CDR1 SQVTM, CDR2 ANQGSEA. The ends were cut back, 1 base at V and 7 bases at J, with 17 bases in the middle. This CDR3 spans 14 amino acids. Study-level results: Especially in CD8 cells, naive repertoires contained a few larger clonotypes, possibly CD45RA-re-expressing memory cells. Between naive and memory subsets, TCR abundance power law exponents differed.

The beta constant-region primer was an equimolar mix of two oligonucleotides covering TRBC1 and TRBC2. Nested alpha and beta constant-region primers with the SP2 primer drove four PCR rounds on ligated cDNA. Ligation attached a single-stranded oligonucleotide with a 12-nucleotide UMI and the SP2 primer to the cDNA 3' end. TCRdb reprocessed the UMI-ligation and nested PCR reads via MiXCR and lists one record per CDR3 protein. Among over 110,000 distinct CDR3 sequences listed, approximately 18% were seen once. Sequential positive selection took CD4 T cells first, then CD8 T cells. Four subsets defined by CD45RA and CD27 were sorted after CD3, CD4, CD8 and live/dead staining. This clonotype was observed a handful of times. The antigen remains undetermined.

The receptor's source is a human donor in good health. The sequencing sample was made of naive CD8+ T cells from blood. The rearrangement joins TRBV29-1 to TRBJ2-7; D is possibly TRBD1 or TRBD2 (5 bases each). In DNA, the CDR3 is TGCAGCGTTGAAGCCGGGACGGGGAGCCTGGAGCAGTACTTC. Translation: CSVEAGTGSLEQYF.